The text below deals with one T cell receptor (beta chain). Its antigen remains unidentified. The entry originates in a study of vaccination effects on CD4 cells after COVID-19. Study summary: Of the BNT162b2 and mRNA-1273 vaccines, participants received two doses of one or the other. The study, taken as a whole, reports: Relatively few convalescent patients took part in the study, which had no early post-infection timepoints. Clonal contraction was marked in infection- and vaccine-induced clones late after vaccination.

This CDR3 is built from 15 residues. J gave up 5 bases and V 7 bases, and 10 bases lay outside the gene matches. The germline V gene has CDR1 MNHEY and CDR2 SVGAGI. The culture ran for less than 12 days, and then CD4+ T cells were isolated. Their SARS-CoV-2 infection, verified by PCR, occurred between March and December 2020. The method was immunoSEQ multiplex PCR; TCRdb's version includes in-frame clones alone and lacks a portion of them. Among roughly 60,000 clones, about two thirds were seen once, and the ten largest hold around 21%. The specimen was CD4+ T cells from PBMCs cultured without peptide, collected before COVID-19 vaccination. The chain employs TRBV6-5 and TRBJ2-5; 10 bases agree with TRBD1. This TCR was sampled from a human donor who had a prior SARS-CoV-2 infection. The CDR3 is CASNGRDRGSETQYF. The CDR3 bases are TGTGCCAGCAACGGACGGGACAGGGGATCGGAGACCCAGTACTTC.